This TCR beta chain emerged from a study of CD8 T cells in Susac syndrome (dated by TCRdb to about 2019). Background for the entire study: Of the Susac syndrome patients who were sequenced, more than five had clinically active disease and roughly 8 were in clinical remission. At the time of blood withdrawal, Susac syndrome patients were either therapy-naive, taking corticosteroids (with some also receiving IVIg), or on IVIg alone. Whether CD8+ T cell activation and differentiation in Susac syndrome was antigen driven was tested using repertoire sequencing. The investigation overall reported the following: The number of individuals in the TCR sequencing and HLA analysis was acknowledged as relatively small. In patients with Susac syndrome, the CD4+ T cell repertoire showed no detectable clonal expansion.

The trim is 7 bases for V and 2 bases for J, with a gap of 15 bases between the germline ends. Sequences SQVTM (CDR1) and ANQGSEA (CDR2) are obtained from the germline V gene. The CDR3 has 13 amino acids, counting the end cysteine and phenylalanine. The only DNA kept is the CDR3, 39 bases in frame from the first base. Peripheral blood CD8+ and CD4+ T cells from healthy donors, Susac syndrome patients and multiple sclerosis patients were profiled by high-throughput TCR beta sequencing. Susac syndrome patients met recently defined diagnostic criteria for definite or probable disease. CD8+ TEMRA cells were enriched by FACS, while bulk CD8+ and CD4+ T cells were purified by magnetic negative isolation. Blood was drawn into EDTA tubes, processed within 24 hours, and PBMCs were isolated by density gradient centrifugation. PBMCs intended for TCR sequencing were frozen in liquid nitrogen and were later thawed in a 37 degrees C water bath. The sorted or isolated CD4+, CD8+ and CD8+ TEMRA cells reached a purity of at least 90%.

Comment on this clonotype: Its specific antigen is unknown. Nothing much larger sits one base from this clone, and base qualities are not available.

RNA was extracted with the RNeasy kit and about 0.5 to 1 ug was reverse transcribed using random hexamers. TCR beta CDR3 regions were amplified with the immunoSEQ multiplex PCR assay covering 54 Vbeta and 13 Jbeta segments. To correct PCR amplification bias, a synthetic template baseline was used for both primer optimization and computational correction. The authors' analysis ran thus. Reads were annotated to V, D and J genes according to IMGT and were analyzed with immunoSEQ Analyzer, with only productive sequences retained. To calculate clonality, Shannon entropy was normalized by log2 of the number of productive unique sequences and then subtracted from one. For each patient and control, public and private clones were evaluated within the 100 most prevalent clones. Susac-specific clones were defined as absent from healthy and MS cohorts, about 1,000 published viral clones and other ImmuneACCESS disease sequences. TCRdb reworked the public reads: Q25 trimming with fastp, MiXCR clone assembly, productive beta chains retained. When rows share a CDR3 protein, they turn into one entry using the most common DNA and genes. These V and J calls are TCRdb output, not the study's own analysis. This sample holds about 240,000 distinct CDR3 sequences; 90% to 96% were observed only once. The biggest ten clones account for 0.1% of the sample.

The source material was CD4+ T cells from PBMCs. The TCR originated in a human donor with Susac syndrome. The sequence links TRBV29-1 to TRBJ2-7, with no D gene named confidently. The nucleotide sequence is TGCAGCGCTGCTCGTGGACCAGCCTACGAGCAGTACTTC. This is translated as CSAARGPAYEQYF.